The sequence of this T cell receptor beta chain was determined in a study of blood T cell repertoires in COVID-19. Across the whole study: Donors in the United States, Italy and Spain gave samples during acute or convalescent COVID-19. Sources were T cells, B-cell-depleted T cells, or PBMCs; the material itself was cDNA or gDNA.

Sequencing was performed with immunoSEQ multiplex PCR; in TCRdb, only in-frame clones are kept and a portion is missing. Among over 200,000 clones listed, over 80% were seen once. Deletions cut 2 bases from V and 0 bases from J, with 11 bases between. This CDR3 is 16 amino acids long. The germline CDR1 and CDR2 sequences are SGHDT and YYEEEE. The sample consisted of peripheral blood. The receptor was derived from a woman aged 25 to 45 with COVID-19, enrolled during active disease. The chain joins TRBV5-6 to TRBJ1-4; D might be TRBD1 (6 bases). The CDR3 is CASSFGQTSTNEKLFF. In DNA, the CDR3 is TGTGCCAGCAGCTTTGGACAGACTTCAACTAATGAAAAACTGTTTTTT.